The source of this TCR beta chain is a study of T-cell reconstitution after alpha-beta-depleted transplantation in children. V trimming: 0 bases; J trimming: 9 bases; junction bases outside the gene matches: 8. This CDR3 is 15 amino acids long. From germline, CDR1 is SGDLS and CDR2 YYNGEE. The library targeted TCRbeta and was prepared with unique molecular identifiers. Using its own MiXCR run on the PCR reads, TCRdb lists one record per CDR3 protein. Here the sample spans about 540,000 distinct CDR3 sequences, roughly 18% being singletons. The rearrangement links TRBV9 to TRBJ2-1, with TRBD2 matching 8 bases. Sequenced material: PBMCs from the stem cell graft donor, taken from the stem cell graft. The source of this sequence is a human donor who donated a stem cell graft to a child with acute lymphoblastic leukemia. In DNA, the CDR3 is TGTGCCAGCAGCGTAGCTACGAGTCGGGGGGGTGAGCAGTTCTTC. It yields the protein CASSVATSRGGEQFF. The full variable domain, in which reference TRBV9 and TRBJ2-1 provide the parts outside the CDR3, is DSGVTQTPKHLITATGQRVTLRCSPRSGDLSVYWYQQSLDQGLQFLIQYYNGEERAKGNILERFSAQQFPDLHSELNLSSLELGDSALYFCASSVATSRGGEQFFGPGTRLTVL.